These T cell receptor beta chains were read from a single sample in a study of human T cells and chemical hapten exposure. TCRdb fed the RACE reads into MiXCR, producing one record per CDR3 protein. Altogether some 40,000 distinct CDR3 sequences are present, 3% to 4.5% being singletons, with the ten largest covering about 6%. The sequenced material came from whole blood. Source of these receptors: a human donor in good health. Some clones in this sample may be carry-over from other donors' samples. CDR3s include the opening cysteine and the closing phenylalanine or tryptophan. A D gene is named only where the DNA matches it firmly. The size of a clone is reported for some rows only, either as once, few or many, or as a class for expanded clones.

CDR3,DNA,J,size,V,D
CASNTGTVRSRNKYEQYF,TGTGCCAGCAATACCGGGACAGTTCGATCGAGGAACAAATACGAGCAGTACTTC,TRBJ2-7,many,TRBV6-5,TRBD1
CSVGRDRDSYEQYF,TGCAGCGTTGGCCGGGACAGGGACTCCTACGAGCAGTACTTC,TRBJ2-7,few,TRBV29-1,TRBD1
CASSPLGSGSYEQYF,TGTGCCAGCAGTCCGCTCGGGTCCGGCTCCTACGAGCAGTACTTC,TRBJ2-7,-,TRBV9,-
CSARDRGREGSRTPLHF,TGCAGTGCTAGAGACCGCGGTCGGGAGGGAAGCAGGACACCCCTCCACTTT,TRBJ1-6,few,TRBV20-1,-
CSVGTSGRYEQFF,TGCAGCGTCGGGACTAGCGGGAGGTATGAGCAGTTCTTC,TRBJ2-1,many,TRBV29-1,TRBD2
CASSQREGGRAYEQYF,TGTGCCAGCAGCCAGAGGGAGGGGGGACGAGCCTACGAGCAGTACTTC,TRBJ2-7,-,TRBV14,-
CASSFIGRVETQYF,TGTGCCAGCAGTTTTATCGGGCGGGTGGAGACCCAGTACTTC,TRBJ2-5,many,TRBV28,-
CSVDHRGPNTEAFF,TGCAGCGTTGATCACAGGGGGCCGAACACTGAAGCTTTCTTT,TRBJ1-1,many,TRBV29-1,TRBD1
CASSLVSGELFF,TGTGCCAGCAGTTTAGTGTCCGGGGAGCTGTTTTTT,TRBJ2-2,few,TRBV12-3/TRBV12-4,-
CASSYGRGNTEAFF,TGTGCCAGCAGTTACGGGCGGGGGAACACTGAAGCTTTCTTT,TRBJ1-1,-,TRBV6-6,-
CASRKPPDTQYF,TGTGCCAGCAGGAAACCCCCAGATACGCAGTATTTT,TRBJ2-3,many,TRBV6-6,-
CASSVPDSFPDTQYF,TGTGCCAGCAGCGTACCGGATAGCTTTCCAGATACGCAGTATTTT,TRBJ2-3,many,TRBV9,-
CASSEWKSSGNTIYF,TGTGCCAGCAGTGAATGGAAAAGCTCTGGAAACACCATATATTTT,TRBJ1-3,many,TRBV2,-
CASSYSMGRESRSEQFF,TGTGCCAGCAGTTACTCGATGGGGCGGGAGTCCCGCAGTGAGCAGTTCTTC,TRBJ2-1,many,TRBV6-5,TRBD2
CASSDGSTDTQYF,TGCGCCAGCAGTGACGGGAGCACAGATACGCAGTATTTT,TRBJ2-3,many,TRBV10-1,-
CAWTSTGRTDTQYF,TGTGCCTGGACCTCTACTGGGAGAACGGATACGCAGTATTTT,TRBJ2-3,many,TRBV30,-
CASGGEQYF,TGTGCCAGCGGGGGCGAGCAGTACTTC,TRBJ2-7,many,TRBV2,-
CASTSQVNTEAFF,TGTGCCTCCACCTCACAGGTGAACACTGAAGCTTTCTTT,TRBJ1-1,few,TRBV30,-
CASSSGWGNEQFF,TGTGCCAGCAGCTCGGGATGGGGGAATGAGCAGTTCTTC,TRBJ2-1,many,TRBV11-2,-
CASEGRDRTNQPQHF,TGTGCCAGCGAGGGCCGGGACAGGACTAATCAGCCCCAGCATTTT,TRBJ1-5,-,TRBV2,TRBD1
CAWSRTGTEAFF,TGTGCCTGGAGTCGTACAGGGACTGAAGCTTTCTTT,TRBJ1-1,few,TRBV30,-
CSVSSGPEAFF,TGCAGTGTTAGCAGTGGGCCTGAAGCTTTCTTT,TRBJ1-1,many,TRBV20-1,-
CSALGGETQYF,TGCAGCGCTCTAGGTGGGGAGACCCAGTACTTC,TRBJ2-5,many,TRBV29-1,-
CASTPGAVFGYTF,TGTGCCAGCACCCCAGGAGCGGTGTTTGGCTACACCTTC,TRBJ1-2,many,TRBV28,-
CASSQPARGPNTEAFF,TGCGCCAGCAGCCAACCCGCCCGGGGACCTAACACTGAAGCTTTCTTT,TRBJ1-1,many,TRBV4-1,-
CASSQGLEAQAYQETQYF,TGCGCCAGCAGCCAAGGGCTGGAGGCCCAAGCGTACCAAGAGACCCAGTACTTC,TRBJ2-5,many,TRBV4-1,-
CASVYGLAADTQYF,TGTGCCTCAGTGTACGGGCTAGCAGCTGATACGCAGTATTTT,TRBJ2-3,many,TRBV28,-
CASSFVQYSNQPQHF,TGTGCCAGCAGTTTTGTTCAGTATAGCAATCAGCCCCAGCATTTT,TRBJ1-5,many,TRBV28,-